This TCR beta chain was recorded in a study of blood T cell repertoires in COVID-19. Germline values: CDR1 SGHRS, CDR2 YFSETQ. CDR3 length equals 13 residues. Trimming removed 4 bases at V and 0 bases at J, with 7 bases between. Sequencing used immunoSEQ multiplex PCR; TCRdb keeps in-frame clones, though not all of them. The table shows roughly 290,000 clones, with more than 85% occurring only once. The V and J genes are TRBV5-1 and TRBJ2-5, with D hard to call. This TCR came from a man in his thirties or forties with acute or convalescent COVID-19. The material sequenced was peripheral blood. This CDR3 reads CASSPQYQETQYF. CDR3 nucleotides: TGCGCCAGCAGCCCCCAGTACCAAGAGACCCAGTACTTC.